This T cell receptor (beta chain) was captured in a study of shared clonotypes between healthy human individuals (dated by TCRdb to the early 2020s). In the study overall: The cohort included a few men and a couple of women between 18 and 49 years of age. For each donor, three plates each were used for CD4 naive and CD4 memory, two plates were used for CD8 naive, and one plate was used for CD8 memory. Per donor, leukapheresis produced somewhere between about 0.94 and 9 billion PBMCs. To estimate repertoire size and how much clonotype sharing occurs between individuals, the study deeply sequenced the blood TCR repertoires of roughly 5 healthy adults. To increase sequencing depth and limit assay-specific biases, different laboratories used diverse techniques to prepare libraries and sequence TCR repertoires.

Broader findings and caveats from the paper: Clonotypes shared by all four sorted-subset donors showed higher generation probabilities than non-shared clonotypes. Larger estimated clonotype richness was generally found for naive subsets than for memory subsets. Incomplete sequencing was indicated by rarefaction of sorted-subset datasets, despite the large sequencing depth. Across a few donors, roughly 5% of naive CD4, roughly 3.5% of naive CD8, approximately 2.5% of memory CD4, and about 0.4% of memory CD8 clonotypes were shared. Pairwise subsampling led to the expectation that sequencing depth would affect the degree of clonotype sharing among donors. Only blood was sampled, and tissue TCR repertoires likely differ from those in blood. Because the study included a small number of donors, the genetic and exposure-history diversity represented was limited.

Details on this clone: Its specific antigen is unknown. No qualities accompany the bases; no much larger clone lies one base away.

Using the deep immunoSEQ assay, multiplex PCR amplified TCR CDR3 regions from genomic DNA. Extracted genomic DNA from each cell subset was spread evenly across all wells of several immunoSEQ 96-well plates, with each plate serving as a replicate. For sorted subsets, around 200 ng genomic DNA, equal to 30,000 to 35,000 T cell genomes, was loaded into each replicate PCR. Purified libraries were quantified with a Qubit 3.0 fluorometer, sized on a Bioanalyzer 2100, and re-quantified with the KAPA Library Quantification kit. Every immunoSEQ 96-well plate was sequenced on a separate single-read 150-cycle Illumina NextSeq 550 flow cell. In the original analysis: Because the immunoSEQ output held only junctional sequences and lacked quality scores, the filtering could not match the filtering applied to full-length reads. Sequences were annotated with PyIR, a Python wrapper for IgBLAST v1.9, using IMGT germline references to assign V/J genes and CDR3. Any read was removed if the V/J assignment was weak (E-value above 1e-6), the CDR3 was missing, or the read contained stop codons, out-of-frame junctions, or ambiguous translated residues. V3J clonotypes were defined as sequences sharing the same inferred V gene, J gene, and CDR3 amino acid sequence. Percentage overlap between repertoires was calculated by dividing the number of shared unique clonotypes by the size of the smaller repertoire. RTK rarefaction, the Chao1 estimator, and Recon v2.1 estimates of unobserved clonotypes were used to assess repertoire richness. Generation probabilities for all TCRbeta clonotypes obtained by the gDNA method from a few donors were computed using OLGA. In its TCRdb copy, this immuneACCESS table keeps in-frame sequences only and misses some clones. Where compared with another copy, unresolved V genes explain less than half of these, and the others have no known cause. V and J calls and clone size come straight from that table; D and trimming were deduced from the DNA. This sample holds some 2,000,000 clones; 85% to 95% were observed only once. The biggest ten clones account for 0.13% of the sample.

Healthy HIV-negative adults with no recently reported acute infections or vaccinations were included as donors. Every donor was a Caucasian adult living in Nashville, Tennessee, USA. Magnetic negative selection was used to enrich CD4+ T cells, after which naive cells were positively selected on CD45RA and the negative fraction became the memory subset. Blood was obtained by leukapheresis, after which PBMCs were separated by Ficoll-Histopaque density gradient centrifugation and cryopreserved in liquid nitrogen vapor phase. Purity and quantity of every magnetically sorted T cell population were checked by analytical flow cytometry. From each sorted fraction, genomic DNA was isolated and quantified by UV absorbance on a Nanodrop 2000c. CDR1 is given as MDHEN and CDR2 as SYDVKM, both from the germline V gene. Between the V and J ends, shortened by 6 bases and 6 bases respectively, the junction contains 14 bases. The CDR3 runs 14 residues from the cysteine to the phenylalanine. CDR3 DNA only is kept here, 42 bases in frame from base 1.

The clonotype was recovered from a man aged 18 to 29 in good health. Recombination joined TRBV28 with TRBJ2-2; too little of a D gene remains to name it. Source material: naive CD4+ T cells sorted from blood. Reading the label with the study, this specimen's cell subset or site is: CD45RA+ positively selected. The CDR3: CASRLMRRSGELFF. The nucleotide sequence reads TGTGCCAGCAGGTTGATGAGGCGTTCCGGGGAGCTGTTTTTT.